This T cell receptor (beta chain) was obtained from a study of radiotherapy plus CTLA-4 blockade in lung cancer. Study at large: Objective response was observed in more than 15% of patients, and disease control in less than 35%.

The CDR3 is made up of 15 amino acids. Receiving focal radiation plus CTLA-4 blockade with ipilimumab were patients who had chemo-refractory metastatic non-small-cell lung cancer. The method was immunoSEQ multiplex PCR; TCRdb's version includes in-frame clones alone and lacks a portion of them. The sample shows 85,000 to 120,000 clones, about 83% of them seen only once. The chain links TRBV21-1 to TRBJ2-7; the table's D call of TRBD1 was not tested on the DNA. TRBV21-1 is a pseudogene segment. This TCR was sampled from a human donor with non-small cell lung cancer that progressed on radiotherapy plus ipilimumab. Some clones in this sample may be carry-over from other donors' samples. Sequenced material: peripheral blood, taken from a patient treated with radiotherapy plus ipilimumab. CDR3 DNA sequence: TGTGCCAGCAACCACAGGGGGAAAAGCTCCTACGAGCAGTACTTC. Its protein product is CASNHRGKSSYEQYF.